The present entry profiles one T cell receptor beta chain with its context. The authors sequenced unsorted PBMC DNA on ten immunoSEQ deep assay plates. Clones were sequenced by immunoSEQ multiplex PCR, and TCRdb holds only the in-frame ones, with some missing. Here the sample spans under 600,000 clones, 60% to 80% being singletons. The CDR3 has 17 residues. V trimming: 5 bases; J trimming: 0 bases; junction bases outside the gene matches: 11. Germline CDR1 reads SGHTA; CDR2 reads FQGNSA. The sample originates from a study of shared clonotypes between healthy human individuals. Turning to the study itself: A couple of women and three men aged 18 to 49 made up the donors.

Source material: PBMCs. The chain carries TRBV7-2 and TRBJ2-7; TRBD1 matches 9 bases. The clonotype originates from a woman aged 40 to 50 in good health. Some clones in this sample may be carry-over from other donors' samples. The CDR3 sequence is CASSVTGGGNPSYEQYF. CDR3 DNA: TGTGCCAGCAGCGTTACAGGGGGCGGGAATCCCTCCTACGAGCAGTACTTC.